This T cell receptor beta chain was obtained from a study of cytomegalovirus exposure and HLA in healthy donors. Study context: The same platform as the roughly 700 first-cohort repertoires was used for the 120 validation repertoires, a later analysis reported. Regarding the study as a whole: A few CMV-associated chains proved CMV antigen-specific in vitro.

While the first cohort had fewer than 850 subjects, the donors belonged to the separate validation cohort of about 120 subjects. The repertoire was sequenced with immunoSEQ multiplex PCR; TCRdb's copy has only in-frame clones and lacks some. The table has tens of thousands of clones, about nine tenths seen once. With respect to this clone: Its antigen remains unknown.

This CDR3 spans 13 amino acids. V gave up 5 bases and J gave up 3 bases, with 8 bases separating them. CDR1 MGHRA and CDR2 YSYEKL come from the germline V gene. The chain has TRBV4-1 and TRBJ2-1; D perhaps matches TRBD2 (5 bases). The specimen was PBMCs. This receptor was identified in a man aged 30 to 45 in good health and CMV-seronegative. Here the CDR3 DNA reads TGCGCCAGCAGCTTCGACTACTACAATGAGCAGTTCTTC. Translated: CASSFDYYNEQFF.